The clone carrying this T cell receptor (beta chain) was seen a handful of times. Each CDR3 protein gets one entry after TCRdb re-called the RT-PCR reads with MiXCR. The sample lists over 450,000 distinct CDR3 sequences; approximately 13% were seen once. This entry comes from a study of response to subunit inactivated influenza vaccine. V was cut by 4 bases and J by 5 bases, with 19 bases left in between. This CDR3 has 16 amino acids. The TCR was taken from a man aged 45-60 years who received an inactivated influenza vaccine. The input for sequencing was PBMCs from blood, taken 45 days after vaccination. J is TRBJ2-3 and V is TRBV12-3 or TRBV12-4; possible D gene TRBD1, 5 bases. The DNA of the CDR3 is TGTGCCAGCAGTTCAGGAAGTAGGGGCGGTATAGATACGCAGTATTTT. It yields the protein CASSSGSRGGIDTQYF.